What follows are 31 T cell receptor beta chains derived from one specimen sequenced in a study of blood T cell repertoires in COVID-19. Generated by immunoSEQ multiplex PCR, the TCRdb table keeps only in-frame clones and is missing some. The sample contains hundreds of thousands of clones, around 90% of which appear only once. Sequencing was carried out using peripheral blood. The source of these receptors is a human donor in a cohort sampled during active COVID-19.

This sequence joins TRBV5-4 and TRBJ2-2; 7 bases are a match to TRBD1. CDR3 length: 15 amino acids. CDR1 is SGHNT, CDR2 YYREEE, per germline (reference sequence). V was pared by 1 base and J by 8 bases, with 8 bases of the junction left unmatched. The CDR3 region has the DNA TGTGCCAGCAGCTTGCGGGACAGAGGAACGGGGGAGCTGTTTTTT. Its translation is CASSLRDRGTGELFF.

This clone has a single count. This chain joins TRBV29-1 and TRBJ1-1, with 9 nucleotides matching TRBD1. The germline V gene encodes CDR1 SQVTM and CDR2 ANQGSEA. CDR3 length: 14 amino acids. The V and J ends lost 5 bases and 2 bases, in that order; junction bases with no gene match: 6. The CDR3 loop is CSVSLTGGNTEAFF. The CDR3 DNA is TGCAGCGTTTCACTGACAGGGGGAAACACTGAAGCTTTCTTT.

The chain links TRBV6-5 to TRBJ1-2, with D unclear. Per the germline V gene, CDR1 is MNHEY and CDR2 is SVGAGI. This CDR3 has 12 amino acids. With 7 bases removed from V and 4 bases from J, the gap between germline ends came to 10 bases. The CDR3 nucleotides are TGTGCCAGCACGGCGGGCTCCTATGGCTACACCTTC. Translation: CASTAGSYGYTF.

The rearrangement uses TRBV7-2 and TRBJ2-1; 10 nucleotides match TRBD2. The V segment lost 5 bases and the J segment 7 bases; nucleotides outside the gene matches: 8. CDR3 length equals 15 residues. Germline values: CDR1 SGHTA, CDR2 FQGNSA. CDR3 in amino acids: CASSESSGSFNEQFF. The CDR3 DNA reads TGTGCCAGCAGCGAGTCTAGCGGGAGTTTTAATGAGCAGTTCTTC.

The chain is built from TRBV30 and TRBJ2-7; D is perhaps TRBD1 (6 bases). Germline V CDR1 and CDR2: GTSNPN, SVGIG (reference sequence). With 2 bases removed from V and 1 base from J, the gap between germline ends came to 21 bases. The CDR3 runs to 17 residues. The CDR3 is CAWSNLRSGAISYEQYF. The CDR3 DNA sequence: TGTGCCTGGAGTAATCTTCGTTCAGGGGCTATATCCTACGAGCAGTACTTC.

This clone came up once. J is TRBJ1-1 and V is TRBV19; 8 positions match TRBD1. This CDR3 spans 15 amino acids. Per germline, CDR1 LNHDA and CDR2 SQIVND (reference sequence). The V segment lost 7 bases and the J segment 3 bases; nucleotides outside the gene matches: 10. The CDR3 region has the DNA TGTGCCAGTACCAAAAACCAGGGGGCTTACACTGAAGCTTTCTTT. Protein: CASTKNQGAYTEAFF.

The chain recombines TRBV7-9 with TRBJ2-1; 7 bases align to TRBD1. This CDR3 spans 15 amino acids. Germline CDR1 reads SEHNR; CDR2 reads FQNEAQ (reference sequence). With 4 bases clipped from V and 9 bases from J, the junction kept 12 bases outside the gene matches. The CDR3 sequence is CASSSTGQNLIEQFF. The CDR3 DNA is TGTGCCAGCAGCTCAACGGGACAGAACTTAATTGAGCAGTTCTTC.

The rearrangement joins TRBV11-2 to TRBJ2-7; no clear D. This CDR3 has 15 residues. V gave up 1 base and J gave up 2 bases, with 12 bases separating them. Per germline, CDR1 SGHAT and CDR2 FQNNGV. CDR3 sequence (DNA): TGTGCCAGCAGCTTAGCCCTAGTTTCCCCCTACGAGCAGTACTTC. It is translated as CASSLALVSPYEQYF.

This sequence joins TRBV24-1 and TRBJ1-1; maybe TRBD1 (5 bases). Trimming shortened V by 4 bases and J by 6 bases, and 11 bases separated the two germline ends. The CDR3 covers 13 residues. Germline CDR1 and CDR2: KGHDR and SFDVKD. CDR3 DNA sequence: TGTGCCACCAGTGAGGGGACTTCGGCTGAAGCTTTCTTT. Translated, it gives CATSEGTSAEAFF.

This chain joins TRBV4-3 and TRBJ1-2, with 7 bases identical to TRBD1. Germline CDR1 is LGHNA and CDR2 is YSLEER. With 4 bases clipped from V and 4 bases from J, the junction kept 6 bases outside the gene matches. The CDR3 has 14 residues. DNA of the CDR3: TGCGCCAGCAGCCGACCGGGACAGATCTATGGCTACACCTTC. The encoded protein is CASSRPGQIYGYTF.

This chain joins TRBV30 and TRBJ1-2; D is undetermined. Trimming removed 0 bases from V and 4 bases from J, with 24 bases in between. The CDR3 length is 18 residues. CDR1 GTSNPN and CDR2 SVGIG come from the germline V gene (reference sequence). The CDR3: CAWSVNREGRRRIYGYTF. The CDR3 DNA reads TGTGCCTGGAGTGTCAACCGCGAAGGGAGGCGACGGATCTATGGCTACACCTTC.

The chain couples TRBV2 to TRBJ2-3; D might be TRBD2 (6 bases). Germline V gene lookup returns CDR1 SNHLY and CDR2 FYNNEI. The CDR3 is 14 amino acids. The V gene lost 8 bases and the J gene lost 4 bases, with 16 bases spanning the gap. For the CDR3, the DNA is TGTGCCAGCGGGGGTACTAGCAGATCAGATACGCAGTATTTT. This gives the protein CASGGTSRSDTQYF. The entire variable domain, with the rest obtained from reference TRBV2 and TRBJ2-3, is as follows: EPEVTQTPSHQVTQMGQEVILRCVPISNHLYFYWYRQILGQKVEFLVSFYNNEISEKSEIFDDQFSVERPDGSNFTLKIRSTKLEDSAMYFCASGGTSRSDTQYFGPGTRLTVL.

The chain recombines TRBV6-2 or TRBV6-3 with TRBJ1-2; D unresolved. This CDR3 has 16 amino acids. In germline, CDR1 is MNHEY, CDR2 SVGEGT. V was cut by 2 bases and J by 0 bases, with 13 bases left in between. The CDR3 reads CASSYPRDRANYGYTF. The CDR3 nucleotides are TGTGCCAGCAGTTACCCTCGGGATAGAGCTAACTATGGCTACACCTTC.

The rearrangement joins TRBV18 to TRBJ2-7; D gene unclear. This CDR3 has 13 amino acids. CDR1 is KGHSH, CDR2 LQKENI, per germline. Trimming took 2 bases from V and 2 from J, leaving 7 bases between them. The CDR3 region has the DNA TGTGCCAGCTCACCATGGCAGACCTACGAGCAGTACTTC. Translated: CASSPWQTYEQYF.

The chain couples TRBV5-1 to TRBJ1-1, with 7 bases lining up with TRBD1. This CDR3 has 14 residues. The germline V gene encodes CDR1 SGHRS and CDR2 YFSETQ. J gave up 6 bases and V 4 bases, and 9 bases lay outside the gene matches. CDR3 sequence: CASSADRVSPEAFF. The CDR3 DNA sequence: TGCGCCAGCAGCGCAGACAGGGTTTCGCCTGAAGCTTTCTTT.

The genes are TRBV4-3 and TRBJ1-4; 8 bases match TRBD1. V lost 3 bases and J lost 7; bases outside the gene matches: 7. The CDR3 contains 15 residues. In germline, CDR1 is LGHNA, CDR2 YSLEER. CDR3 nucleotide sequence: TGCGCCAGCAGCCATTGGACAGGGAGGGGTGAAAAACTGTTTTTT. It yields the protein CASSHWTGRGEKLFF.

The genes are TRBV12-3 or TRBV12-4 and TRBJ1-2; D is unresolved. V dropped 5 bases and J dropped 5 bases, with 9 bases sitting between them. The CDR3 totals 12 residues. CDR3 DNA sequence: TGTGCCAGCAGTCTACAGTTTTATGGCTACACCTTC. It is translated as CASSLQFYGYTF.

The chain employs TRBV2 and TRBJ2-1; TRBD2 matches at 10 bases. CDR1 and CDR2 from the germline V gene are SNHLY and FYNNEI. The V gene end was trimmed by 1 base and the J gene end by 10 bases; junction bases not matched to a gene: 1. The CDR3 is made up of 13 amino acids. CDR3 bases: TGTGCCAGCAGTGAAGATAGCGGGAGGGAGCAGTTCTTC. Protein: CASSEDSGREQFF.

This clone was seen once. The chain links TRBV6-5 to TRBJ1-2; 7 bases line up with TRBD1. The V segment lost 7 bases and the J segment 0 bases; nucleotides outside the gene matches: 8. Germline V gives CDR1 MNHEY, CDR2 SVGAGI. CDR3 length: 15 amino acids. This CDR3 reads CASKARQGANYGYTF. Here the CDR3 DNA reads TGTGCCAGCAAAGCGAGACAGGGAGCTAACTATGGCTACACCTTC.

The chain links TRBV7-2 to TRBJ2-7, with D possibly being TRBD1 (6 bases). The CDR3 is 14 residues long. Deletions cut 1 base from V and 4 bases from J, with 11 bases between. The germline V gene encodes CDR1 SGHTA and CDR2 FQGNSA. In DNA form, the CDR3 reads TGTGCCAGCAGCTTAGTTTCAGGGGTGTACGAGCAGTACTTC. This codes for CASSLVSGVYEQYF. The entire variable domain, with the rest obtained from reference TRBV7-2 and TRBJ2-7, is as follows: GAGVSQSPSNKVTEKGKDVELRCDPISGHTALYWYRQSLGQGLEFLIYFQGNSAPDKSGLPSDRFSAERTGGSVSTLTIQRTQQEDSAVYLCASSLVSGVYEQYFGPGTRLTVT.

CDR3 DNA: TGTGCCAGTGGGGTCAGGGCGTTGAGCTCTGGGGCCAACGTCCTGACTTTC. Translating it yields CASGVRALSSGANVLTF. The chain joins TRBV19 to TRBJ2-6, with D tentatively TRBD1 (5 bases). The CDR3 spans 17 residues. Germline CDR1 reads LNHDA; CDR2 reads SQIVND (reference sequence). The ends were cut back, 8 bases at V and 0 bases at J, with 17 bases in the middle.

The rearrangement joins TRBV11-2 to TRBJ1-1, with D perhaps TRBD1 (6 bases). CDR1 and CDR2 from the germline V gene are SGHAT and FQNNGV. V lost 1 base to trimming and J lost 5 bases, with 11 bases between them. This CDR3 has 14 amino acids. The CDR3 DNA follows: TGTGCCAGCAGCTTAGCGGGGCAGGGGACTGAAGCTTTCTTT. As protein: CASSLAGQGTEAFF. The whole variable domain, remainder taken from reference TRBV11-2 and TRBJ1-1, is EAGVAQSPRYKIIEKRQSVAFWCNPISGHATLYWYQQILGQGPKLLIQFQNNGVVDDSQLPKDRFSAERLKGVDSTLKIQPAKLEDSAVYLCASSLAGQGTEAFFGQGTRLTVV.

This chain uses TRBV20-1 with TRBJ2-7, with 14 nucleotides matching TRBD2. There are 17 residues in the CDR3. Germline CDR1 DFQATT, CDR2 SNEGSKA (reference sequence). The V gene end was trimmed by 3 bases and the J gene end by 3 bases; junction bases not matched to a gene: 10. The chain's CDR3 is CSASNWGLAGDGYEQYF. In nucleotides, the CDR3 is TGCAGTGCTAGTAATTGGGGACTAGCGGGGGACGGCTACGAGCAGTACTTC.

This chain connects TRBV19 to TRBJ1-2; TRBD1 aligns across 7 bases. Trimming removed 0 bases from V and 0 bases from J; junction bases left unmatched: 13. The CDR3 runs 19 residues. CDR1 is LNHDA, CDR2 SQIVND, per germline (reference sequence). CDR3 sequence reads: CASSIDLETGFRANYGYTF. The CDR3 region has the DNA TGTGCCAGTAGTATAGATCTCGAGACAGGGTTTCGGGCTAACTATGGCTACACCTTC.

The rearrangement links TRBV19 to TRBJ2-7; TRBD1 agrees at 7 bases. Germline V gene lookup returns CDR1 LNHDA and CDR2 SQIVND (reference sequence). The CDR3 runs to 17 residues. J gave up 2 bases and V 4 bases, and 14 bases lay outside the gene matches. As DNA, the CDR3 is TGTGCCAGTAGTACCTCGGCTTACAGGGGCCCCACCTACGAGCAGTACTTC. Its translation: CASSTSAYRGPTYEQYF.

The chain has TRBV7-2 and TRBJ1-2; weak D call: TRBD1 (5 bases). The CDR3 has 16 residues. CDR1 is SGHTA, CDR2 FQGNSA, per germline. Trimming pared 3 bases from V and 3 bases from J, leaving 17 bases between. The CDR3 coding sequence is TGTGCCAGCAGCTTTGAGCAGGGATTCGCAGACTATGGCTACACCTTC. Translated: CASSFEQGFADYGYTF.

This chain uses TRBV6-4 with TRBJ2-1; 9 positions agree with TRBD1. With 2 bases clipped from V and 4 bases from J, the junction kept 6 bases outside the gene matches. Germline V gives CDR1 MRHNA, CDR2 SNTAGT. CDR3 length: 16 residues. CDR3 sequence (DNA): TGTGCCAGCAGTGACACCCGACAGGGGGAATACAATGAGCAGTTCTTC. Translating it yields CASSDTRQGEYNEQFF.

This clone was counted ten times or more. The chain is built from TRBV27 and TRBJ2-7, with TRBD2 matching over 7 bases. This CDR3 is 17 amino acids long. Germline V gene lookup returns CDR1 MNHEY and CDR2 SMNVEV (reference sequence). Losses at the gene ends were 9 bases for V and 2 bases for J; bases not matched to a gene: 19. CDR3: CASLPNPGAGTAYEQYF. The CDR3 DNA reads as TGTGCCAGTCTCCCCAACCCGGGAGCGGGGACTGCCTACGAGCAGTACTTC.

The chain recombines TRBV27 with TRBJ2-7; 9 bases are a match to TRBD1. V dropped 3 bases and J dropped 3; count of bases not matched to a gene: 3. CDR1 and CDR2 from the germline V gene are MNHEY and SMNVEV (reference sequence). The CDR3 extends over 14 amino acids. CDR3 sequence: CASSFRDRDYEQYF. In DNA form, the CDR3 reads TGTGCCAGCAGTTTCCGGGACAGGGACTACGAGCAGTACTTC.

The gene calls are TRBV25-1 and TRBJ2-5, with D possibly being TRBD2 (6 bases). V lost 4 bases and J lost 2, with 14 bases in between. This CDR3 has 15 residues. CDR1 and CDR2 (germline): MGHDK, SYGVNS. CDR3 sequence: CASSVSGTVQETQYF. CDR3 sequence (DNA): TGTGCCAGCAGTGTCTCCGGGACTGTACAAGAGACCCAGTACTTC.

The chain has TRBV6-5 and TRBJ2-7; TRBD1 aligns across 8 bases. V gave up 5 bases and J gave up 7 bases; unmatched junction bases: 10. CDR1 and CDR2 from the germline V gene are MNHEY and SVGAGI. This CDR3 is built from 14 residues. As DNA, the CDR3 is TGTGCCAGCAGTCGCGACAGGGGCCGTTGGGAGCAGTACTTC. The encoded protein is CASSRDRGRWEQYF.